The T cell receptor (beta chain) under discussion was sequenced for a study of T cells in localized non-small cell lung cancer. The study, taken as a whole, reports: There were a median roughly 60 of the top 100 tumor clones appearing in adjacent lung. A raised T cell density in blood coincided with lengthier overall survival. Peak T cell clonality was found in uninvolved adjacent lung, exceeding tumor.

Notes on this clone: What it binds is unknown.

Data came from immunoSEQ multiplex PCR; TCRdb stores just in-frame clones and leaves some out. This sample has about 70,000 clones, with 85% to 90% found just once. This TCR was sampled from a male donor at least 60 years old with stage III squamous cell lung carcinoma. The specimen was peripheral blood, collected before any cancer treatment.

The CDR3 region is CSVVFLKRDRVDEQYF. The DNA for the CDR3 is TGCAGCGTCGTATTTCTTAAACGGGACAGGGTCGACGAGCAGTACTTC. V usage is TRBV29-1 and J usage is TRBJ2-7; the match to TRBD1 covers 9 bases. V shed 6 bases and J 5 bases; nucleotides not matched to a gene: 17. The V gene's germline CDR1 is SQVTM and CDR2 ANQGSEA. The length of the CDR3 is 16 residues.